The source of this T cell receptor beta chain is a study of post-analysis software for immune sequencing data. Study outcomes and limitations: About 5 TRBV segments were significantly more frequent in patients than in controls. TRBV5-6, TRBV5-1 and TRBV20-1 were among these segments.

CDR1 is SGHTA and CDR2 is FQGNSA in the germline V gene. This CDR3 comprises 19 residues. The J segment lost 2 bases and the V segment lost 5 bases, leaving 16 bases of the junction unmatched. With respect to this clonotype: What it binds is unknown.

Carried by the TCR beta cDNA libraries were unique molecular identifiers. MiXCR, applied by TCRdb to the PCR reads, yields one record per CDR3 protein. Seen here are approximately 770,000 distinct CDR3 sequences, roughly 46% observed once, and the top ten hold just under 5%. The V call is TRBV7-2, the J call TRBJ2-1, with 9 bases fitting TRBD2. The sequence was collected from a girl between 10 and 17 years old with multiple sclerosis. Sequencing was carried out using blood. CDR3 residues: CASSHPGTSRPETYNEQFF. CDR3 nucleotides: TGTGCCAGCAGCCACCCCGGGACTAGCCGCCCGGAGACCTACAATGAGCAGTTCTTC.